Listed here are 20 T cell receptor beta chains from one sample, sequenced in a study of blood T cell repertoires in COVID-19. Method: immunoSEQ multiplex PCR; TCRdb's copy keeps in-frame clones and lacks some. The sample consists of some 280,000 clones, roughly nine tenths of them appearing once. Sequencing used peripheral blood. These receptors were collected from a woman in her thirties or forties who had recovered from COVID-19.

The chain combines TRBV10-2 with TRBJ2-5; 8 bases are a match to TRBD2. The length of the CDR3 is 15 residues. The germline gives CDR1 WSHSY, CDR2 SAAADI. V gave up 3 bases and J gave up 4 bases; unmatched junction bases: 7. This CDR3 reads CASSDSAGGTETQYF. Here the CDR3 DNA reads TGCGCCAGCAGTGATTCGGCGGGAGGTACAGAGACCCAGTACTTC.

The chain uses TRBV5-1 and TRBJ2-7; 9 positions agree with TRBD1. After removal of 2 bases from V and 2 bases from J, the junction contained 11 bases not matched to a gene. The CDR3 spans 17 residues. Looked up from germline, CDR1 is SGHRS and CDR2 is YFSETQ. In nucleotides, the CDR3 is TGCGCCAGCAGCTTTCAACCACCGGGACAGGGAGCCTACGAGCAGTACTTC. It codes for CASSFQPPGQGAYEQYF.

The V and J genes are TRBV6-2 or TRBV6-3 and TRBJ2-7; 7 positions agree with TRBD2. This CDR3 comprises 15 residues. Germline values: CDR1 MNHEY, CDR2 SVGEGT. V lost 5 bases and J lost 2; bases outside the gene matches: 9. CDR3 amino acids: CASSDPGLRAYEQYF. The CDR3 DNA reads TGTGCCAGCAGTGACCCGGGACTACGGGCCTACGAGCAGTACTTC.

This chain links TRBV27 with TRBJ2-7, with TRBD2 matching 11 bases. The germline V gene encodes CDR1 MNHEY and CDR2 SMNVEV (reference sequence). This CDR3 is built from 15 residues. After removal of 3 bases from V and 2 bases from J, the junction contained 3 bases not matched to a gene. DNA for the CDR3: TGTGCCAGCAGTTTCCTGACTAGCGGGGCCTACGAGCAGTACTTC. Protein: CASSFLTSGAYEQYF.

The rearrangement links TRBV19 to TRBJ2-1; D possibly corresponds to TRBD2 (6 bases). This CDR3 comprises 14 residues. Germline values: CDR1 LNHDA, CDR2 SQIVND (reference sequence). Trimming took off 6 bases at V and 3 bases at J, with 12 bases between the two ends. CDR3: CASRRDSNYNEQFF. The DNA for the CDR3 is TGTGCCAGTAGGAGGGACTCTAACTACAATGAGCAGTTCTTC.

The CDR3, as DNA: TGTGCCAGCAGCTCTCAAGGACTAGCGGCTAATCCTGGGAGAGAGACCCAGTACTTC. Its protein product is CASSSQGLAANPGRETQYF. The V gene is TRBV7-8, the J gene TRBJ2-5, with TRBD2 matching over 10 bases. Trimming at V came to 4 bases and at J to 4 bases, leaving 18 bases not matched to a gene. Germline V CDR1 and CDR2: SGHVS, FQNEAQ. The CDR3 sequence is 19 residues long. Using reference TRBV7-8 and TRBJ2-5 for the parts outside the CDR3, the full variable domain is GAGVSQSPRYKVAKRGQDVALRCDPISGHVSLFWYQQALGQGPEFLTYFQNEAQLDKSGLPSDRFFAERPEGSVSTLKIQRTQQEDSAVYLCASSSQGLAANPGRETQYFGPGTRLLVL.

The chain has TRBV9 and TRBJ1-3; a possible D gene is TRBD1 (6 bases). V lost 0 bases to trimming and J lost 4 bases, with 20 bases between them. CDR3 length equals 18 residues. CDR1 SGDLS and CDR2 YYNGEE come from the germline V gene. CDR3 sequence (DNA): TGTGCCAGCAGCGTAGATAGCGACAGGCTCCCATCCGGAAACACCATATATTTT. Amino acid sequence: CASSVDSDRLPSGNTIYF. Complete variable domain (other parts from reference TRBV9 and TRBJ1-3): DSGVTQTPKHLITATGQRVTLRCSPRSGDLSVYWYQQSLDQGLQFLIQYYNGEERAKGNILERFSAQQFPDLHSELNLSSLELGDSALYFCASSVDSDRLPSGNTIYFGEGSWLTVV.

Only one count was recorded for this clone. The chain is built from TRBV10-3 and TRBJ2-3; 9 bases agree with TRBD2. CDR3 length equals 14 residues. The V gene end was trimmed by 6 bases and the J gene end by 3 bases; junction bases not matched to a gene: 4. Germline V gene sequence: CDR1 ENHRY, CDR2 SYGVKD. CDR3 nucleotide sequence: TGTGCCATCAGGGGGACTAGCCGGACAGATACGCAGTATTTT. This codes for CAIRGTSRTDTQYF.

The CDR3 loop is CASSLAGTPSSTDTQYF. As DNA, the CDR3 is TGTGCCAGCAGTTTAGCCGGGACACCATCTAGCACAGATACGCAGTATTTT. V is TRBV28 and J is TRBJ2-3; a weak D match, TRBD1 (6 bases). This CDR3 region has 17 residues. Trimming took 2 bases from V and 0 from J, leaving 15 bases between them. Germline V gene sequence: CDR1 MDHEN, CDR2 SYDVKM. Looking up the rest from reference TRBV28 and TRBJ2-3 gives the full variable domain: DVKVTQSSRYLVKRTGEKVFLECVQDMDHENMFWYRQDPGLGLRLIYFSYDVKMKEKGDIPEGYSVSREKKERFSLILESASTNQTSMYLCASSLAGTPSSTDTQYFGPGTRLTVL.

The chain uses TRBV29-1 and TRBJ2-2; 7 nucleotides align to TRBD1. CDR1 and CDR2 (germline): SQVTM, ANQGSEA. The CDR3 loop spans 13 amino acids. Unmatched junction bases numbered 4, after V lost 6 bases and J lost 3 bases. The CDR3 DNA reads as TGCAGCGTGTGGGACAGATACACCGGGGAGCTGTTTTTT. Translated: CSVWDRYTGELFF.

The rearrangement links TRBV28 to TRBJ2-7, with a weak D call TRBD2 (8 bases). The CDR3 spans 17 residues. V lost 6 bases to trimming and J lost 4 bases, with 25 bases between them. The germline CDR1 and CDR2 sequences are MDHEN and SYDVKM. This CDR3 reads CASRGVGQTSGSYEQYF. CDR3 DNA: TGTGCCAGCAGGGGGGTGGGACAGACAAGCGGGAGTTACGAGCAGTACTTC. Full variable domain (rest looked up from reference TRBV28 and TRBJ2-7): DVKVTQSSRYLVKRTGEKVFLECVQDMDHENMFWYRQDPGLGLRLIYFSYDVKMKEKGDIPEGYSVSREKKERFSLILESASTNQTSMYLCASRGVGQTSGSYEQYFGPGTRLTVT.

The J gene is TRBJ2-7, the V gene TRBV6-1; possible D gene TRBD2, 6 bases. V shed 2 bases and J shed 2 bases, with 13 bases lying between them. Germline-derived CDR1 and CDR2 are MNHNS and SASEGT. The CDR3 spans 15 residues. Here the CDR3 DNA reads TGTGCCAGCAGTGAACCCGCTAGCGCCACCTACGAGCAGTACTTC. Protein sequence: CASSEPASATYEQYF.

This clone appeared once. The chain uses TRBV3-1 (or the pseudogene TRBV3-2) and TRBJ1-2, with D possibly being TRBD1 (5 bases). This CDR3 is 15 amino acids long. The V gene lost 1 base and the J gene lost 8 bases, with 17 bases spanning the gap. Germline V gene data show CDR1 as LGHDT and CDR2 as YNNKEL (reference sequence). The CDR3 nucleotides are TGTGCCAGCAGCCAAGGTGGGCAGGGAAGGGCCGGCTACACCTTC. Its protein product is CASSQGGQGRAGYTF.

The chain carries TRBV19 and TRBJ2-5; 9 bases map to TRBD1. The CDR3 sequence is 15 residues long. The germline gives CDR1 LNHDA, CDR2 SQIVND (reference sequence). Unmatched junction bases numbered 10, after V lost 6 bases and J lost 5 bases. The CDR3 spells CASRVTGTGSETQYF. The CDR3 DNA follows: TGTGCCAGTAGAGTCACCGGGACAGGGTCTGAGACCCAGTACTTC.

The chain couples TRBV27 to TRBJ2-3; 7 bases map to TRBD2. V was clipped by 4 bases and J by 2 bases; unmatched bases: 6. Germline V CDR1 and CDR2: MNHEY, SMNVEV (reference sequence). The CDR3 sequence is 15 residues long. In nucleotides, the CDR3 is TGTGCCAGCAGTTCTCGGGGGGACGCCACAGATACGCAGTATTTT. Its protein product is CASSSRGDATDTQYF.

The V and J genes are TRBV6-1 and TRBJ1-6; 8 bases line up with TRBD1. The J segment lost 5 bases and the V segment lost 0 bases, leaving 3 bases of the junction unmatched. Germline V gene sequence: CDR1 MNHNS, CDR2 SASEGT. CDR3 length: 16 amino acids. DNA of the CDR3: TGTGCCAGCAGTGAAGCTGACAGGGGCAATAATTCACCCCTCCACTTT. It codes for CASSEADRGNNSPLHF.

This sequence joins TRBV3-1 (or the pseudogene TRBV3-2) and TRBJ1-1; D remains ambiguous. The germline gives CDR1 LGHDT, CDR2 YNNKEL (reference sequence). The CDR3 has 14 amino acids. The V and J ends lost 3 bases and 3 bases respectively, with 11 bases between them. The CDR3 sequence is CASSHFPEDTEAFF. In DNA form, the CDR3 reads TGTGCCAGCAGCCACTTCCCCGAGGACACTGAAGCTTTCTTT.

The chain has TRBV18 and TRBJ2-2; TRBD2 matches 9 bases. The CDR3 consists of 18 residues. Germline V gives CDR1 KGHSH, CDR2 LQKENI. V gave up 5 bases and J gave up 1 base; unmatched junction bases: 11. CDR3 in DNA: TGTGCCAGCTCAAGGCAGCTGATAGCGGGAGAGAACACCGGGGAGCTGTTTTTT. Translation gives CASSRQLIAGENTGELFF.

This chain joins TRBV7-8 and TRBJ2-3; a weak D match, TRBD2 (5 bases). Looked up from germline, CDR1 is SGHVS and CDR2 is FQNEAQ. V was shortened by 5 bases and J by 2 bases, with 17 bases between the two germline ends. The CDR3 loop spans 16 amino acids. The CDR3 DNA is TGTGCCAGCAGCCTCCGGGATAGCGCGAACACAGATACGCAGTATTTT. Protein sequence: CASSLRDSANTDTQYF.

V is TRBV9 and J is TRBJ2-2; D unclear. Trimming removed 3 bases at V and 6 bases at J, with 9 bases between. This CDR3 spans 13 amino acids. CDR1 and CDR2 from the germline V gene are SGDLS and YYNGEE. The DNA for the CDR3 is TGTGCCAGCAGCGACGAACTGGCCGGGGAGCTGTTTTTT. Translation gives CASSDELAGELFF.